The clone carrying this T cell receptor (beta chain) was seen only a few times. Germline V gene data show CDR1 as SEHNR and CDR2 as FQNEAQ (reference sequence). Trimming removed 0 bases from V and 6 bases from J, with 6 bases in between. This CDR3 is built from 13 residues. The data originate from a study of shared clonotypes between healthy human individuals. Sequenced by immunoSEQ multiplex PCR; TCRdb stores in-frame clones only, minus some. The table lists under 1,100,000 clones, 75% to 80% of them singletons, with under 0.8% in the top ten. The J gene is TRBJ2-1, the V gene TRBV7-9; D gene ambiguous. Material for sequencing was memory CD4+ T cells from PBMCs. Subset denoted: CD45RA-negative fraction. This clonotype was sampled from a man younger than 35 in good health. Some clones in this sample may be carry-over from other donors' samples. CDR3 region: CASSLALGNEQFF. The CDR3 bases are TGTGCCAGCAGCTTAGCGCTAGGCAATGAGCAGTTCTTC.